Below, 29 T cell receptor beta chains from the same sample are listed, as sequenced in a study of blood T cell repertoires in COVID-19 (dated by TCRdb to about 2020). Libraries were made using the immunoSEQ multiplex PCR assay. Entries here come from immuneACCESS through TCRdb and include only in-frame sequences with V and J called. Some clones fail to appear in such tables; in the studies checked, an unresolved V gene covers under half of the shortfall, and the cause of the remainder is unknown. In all, the sample holds more than 200,000 clones, and 70% to 90% of those were seen once. Together, the top ten hold approximately 1.5% of the sample. The specimen sequenced was PBMCs or T cells enriched from blood (not recorded which). The receptors derive from a woman aged 50 to 60 who had recovered from COVID-19.

The J gene is TRBJ2-1, the V gene TRBV5-1; the match to TRBD2 covers 14 bases. V lost 5 bases to trimming and J lost 7 bases; unmatched junction nucleotides: 8. This CDR3 has 16 amino acids. Germline V CDR1 and CDR2: SGHRS, YFSETQ. The CDR3 DNA sequence: TGCGCCAGCAGGGACAGACTAGCGGGAGGGCCGAATGAGCAGTTCTTC. This gives the protein CASRDRLAGGPNEQFF. Full variable domain (rest looked up from reference TRBV5-1 and TRBJ2-1): KAGVTQTPRYLIKTRGQQVTLSCSPISGHRSVSWYQQTPGQGLQFLFEYFSETQRNKGNFPGRFSGRQFSNSRSEMNVSTLELGDSALYLCASRDRLAGGPNEQFFGPGTRLTVL.

The rearrangement uses TRBV11-2 and TRBJ1-4, with 7 bases lining up with TRBD1. CDR1 and CDR2 (germline): SGHAT, FQNNGV. The CDR3 loop spans 15 amino acids. V lost 5 bases and J lost 6; bases outside the gene matches: 9. This chain's CDR3 is CASSTVQGRYEKLFF. CDR3 nucleotide sequence: TGTGCCAGCAGCACCGTACAGGGGAGATATGAAAAACTGTTTTTT.

Only one count was recorded for this clone. The V gene is TRBV3-1 (or the pseudogene TRBV3-2), the J gene TRBJ2-3; the match to TRBD2 covers 15 bases. V trimming: 8 bases; J trimming: 0 bases; junction bases outside the gene matches: 15. Germline CDR1 is LGHDT and CDR2 is YNNKEL (reference sequence). The CDR3 loop spans 20 amino acids. DNA for the CDR3: TGTGCCAGCCCCTCCGGGACTAGCGGGAGGAGGGCTGGTAGCACAGATACGCAGTATTTT. Protein product: CASPSGTSGRRAGSTDTQYF.

This chain connects TRBV7-6 to TRBJ1-3; TRBD1 aligns across 8 bases. The CDR3 runs 15 residues. J gave up 0 bases and V 5 bases, and 3 bases lay outside the gene matches. The germline CDR1 and CDR2 sequences are SGHVS and FNYEAQ. The chain's CDR3 is CASSRDRSSGNTIYF. As DNA, the CDR3 is TGTGCCAGCAGCAGGGACAGGAGCTCTGGAAACACCATATATTTT.

The chain uses TRBV19 and TRBJ1-2, with TRBD1 matching 7 bases. The length of the CDR3 is 13 residues. V dropped 3 bases and J dropped 7; count of bases not matched to a gene: 5. Germline V gene data show CDR1 as LNHDA and CDR2 as SQIVND (reference sequence). DNA of the CDR3: TGTGCCAGTAGTATGGACAGGCATGCTGGCTACACCTTC. Translated, it gives CASSMDRHAGYTF. The variable domain in full, completed from reference TRBV19 and TRBJ1-2, reads DGGITQSPKYLFRKEGQNVTLSCEQNLNHDAMYWYRQDPGQGLRLIYYSQIVNDFQKGDIAEGYSVSREKKESFPLTVTSAQKNPTAFYLCASSMDRHAGYTFGSGTRLTVV.

V usage is TRBV5-1 and J usage is TRBJ2-3; D ambiguous. V dropped 1 base and J dropped 0 bases, with 12 bases sitting between them. CDR1 and CDR2 from the germline V gene are SGHRS and YFSETQ. The CDR3 extends over 16 amino acids. The CDR3 bases are TGCGCCAGCAGCTTGTATTCTAATCCTAGCACAGATACGCAGTATTTT. Translated, it gives CASSLYSNPSTDTQYF.

The V and J genes are TRBV2 and TRBJ2-7; 12 bases fit TRBD1. From germline, CDR1 is SNHLY and CDR2 FYNNEI. V gave up 5 bases and J gave up 2 bases; unmatched junction bases: 1. This CDR3 region has 14 residues. The CDR3 reads CASSRDRGPYEQYF. The CDR3 coding sequence is TGTGCCAGCAGTCGGGACAGGGGGCCCTACGAGCAGTACTTC.

The genes are TRBV15 and TRBJ2-3; 7 nucleotides align to TRBD2. Germline V CDR1 and CDR2: LNHNV, YYDKDF (reference sequence). Trimming cost V 0 bases and J 2 bases; bases outside gene matches: 11. CDR3 length: 18 residues. This CDR3 reads CATSRDSLERGSTDTQYF. In DNA, the CDR3 is TGTGCCACCAGCAGAGATTCATTGGAGCGGGGCTCCACAGATACGCAGTATTTT.

This chain uses TRBV7-9 with TRBJ1-6, with 8 bases aligning to TRBD1. The CDR3 contains 17 residues. Trimming took 2 bases from V and 11 from J; bases not matched to a gene: 14. CDR1 is SEHNR, CDR2 FQNEAQ, per germline (reference sequence). The DNA for the CDR3 is TGTGCCAGCAGCTTAATTAGGGGAGGGACAGGACATGCACCCCTCCACTTT. Translation: CASSLIRGGTGHAPLHF. The whole variable domain, filled in from reference TRBV7-9 and TRBJ1-6, reads DTGVSQNPRHKITKRGQNVTFRCDPISEHNRLYWYRQTLGQGPEFLTYFQNEAQLEKSRLLSDRFSAERPKGSFSTLEIQRTEQGDSAMYLCASSLIRGGTGHAPLHFGNGTRLTVT.

The chain couples TRBV13 to TRBJ1-3; D perhaps matches TRBD1 (5 bases). CDR1 PRHDT and CDR2 FYEKMQ come from the germline V gene (reference sequence). CDR3 length: 15 residues. The V end was cut by 6 bases, the J end by 0 bases, with 12 bases between. The CDR3 is CASSLTANSGNTIYF. Here the CDR3 DNA reads TGTGCCAGCAGTTTGACAGCTAACTCTGGAAACACCATATATTTT.

This clone was picked up a small number of times. V is TRBV7-9 and J is TRBJ1-1; a weak D match, TRBD1 (5 bases). Germline loops: CDR1 SEHNR, CDR2 FQNEAQ (reference sequence). The CDR3 loop spans 15 amino acids. Between the trimmed V and J ends, which lost 0 bases and 4 bases, there was a span of 12 bases. This CDR3 is CASSLAGGGSTEAFF. The CDR3 DNA follows: TGTGCCAGCAGCTTAGCGGGGGGTGGTAGCACTGAAGCTTTCTTT.

The chain uses TRBV19 and TRBJ2-3, with D possibly matching TRBD1 (6 bases). This CDR3 contains 15 residues. Germline V gene lookup returns CDR1 LNHDA and CDR2 SQIVND (reference sequence). V dropped 5 bases and J dropped 0 bases, with 12 bases sitting between them. CDR3 residues: CASSLQGLSTDTQYF. In DNA, the CDR3 is TGTGCCAGTAGTCTTCAGGGGCTAAGCACAGATACGCAGTATTTT. The full variable domain, with the rest looked up from reference TRBV19 and TRBJ2-3, is DGGITQSPKYLFRKEGQNVTLSCEQNLNHDAMYWYRQDPGQGLRLIYYSQIVNDFQKGDIAEGYSVSREKKESFPLTVTSAQKNPTAFYLCASSLQGLSTDTQYFGPGTRLTVL.

This chain links TRBV6-5 with TRBJ1-2, with 7 nucleotides matching TRBD1. J was trimmed by 7 bases and V by 4 bases; bases with no gene match: 0. Per germline, CDR1 MNHEY and CDR2 SVGAGI. The CDR3 covers 11 residues. The CDR3 nucleotides are TGTGCCAGCAGTTCAGGGGGTGGCTACACCTTC. Translation: CASSSGGGYTF.

The rearrangement uses TRBV4-1 and TRBJ2-7; 8 bases are shared with TRBD2. Germline CDR1 and CDR2: MGHRA and YSYEKL. Germline trimming cut 4 bases from V and 4 bases from J; bases unmatched to any gene: 9. The CDR3 is 15 amino acids. The CDR3, as DNA: TGCGCCAGCAGCCGGTACGGGGGGGCGGAATACGAGCAGTACTTC. It encodes CASSRYGGAEYEQYF.

The rearrangement joins TRBV7-9 to TRBJ2-1, with TRBD1 identical over 11 bases. In germline, CDR1 is SEHNR, CDR2 FQNEAQ (reference sequence). This CDR3 has 14 amino acids. V dropped 4 bases and J dropped 7; count of bases not matched to a gene: 3. This CDR3 is CASSSGQGGNEQFF. The CDR3 nucleotides are TGTGCCAGCAGCTCGGGACAGGGGGGGAATGAGCAGTTCTTC.

In its sample, this clone was seen a few times. The J gene is TRBJ1-2, the V gene TRBV12-3 or TRBV12-4; D is uncertain. The CDR3 contains 13 residues. Trimming cost V 4 bases and J 5 bases, with 11 bases left between them. The CDR3 DNA sequence: TGTGCCAGCAGTTGGGCAGATCAGTATGGCTACACCTTC. Amino acids: CASSWADQYGYTF.

This clone was seen many times. The chain recombines TRBV7-9 with TRBJ2-7; 12 bases line up with TRBD2. The V gene's germline CDR1 is SEHNR and CDR2 FQNEAQ (reference sequence). J was trimmed by 12 bases and V by 1 base; bases with no gene match: 4. This CDR3 is 13 amino acids long. CDR3 loop: CASSLETSGSMYF. The CDR3 nucleotides read TGTGCCAGCAGCTTAGAGACTAGCGGGAGTATGTACTTC.

CDR3 DNA: TGTGCCAGCAGCTTATACGGGAGATCCTCCTACAATGAGCAGTTCTTC. Protein sequence: CASSLYGRSSYNEQFF. J is TRBJ2-1 and V is TRBV7-2; the D gene is possibly TRBD2 (6 bases). The germline CDR1 and CDR2 sequences are SGHTA and FQGNSA. The CDR3 loop spans 16 amino acids. Trimming cost V 2 bases and J 0 bases, with 11 bases left between them.

This chain joins TRBV10-3 and TRBJ2-1, with a possible D match to TRBD2 (5 bases). Deletions cut 8 bases from V and 9 bases from J, with 20 bases between. Germline V gene data show CDR1 as ENHRY and CDR2 as SYGVKD. The CDR3 length is 14 residues. CDR3 in amino acids: CAIQAGVSIVEQFF. DNA of the CDR3: TGTGCCATCCAGGCGGGTGTCAGTATTGTTGAGCAGTTCTTC.

V is TRBV28 and J is TRBJ2-7; no firm D call. Germline values: CDR1 MDHEN, CDR2 SYDVKM. CDR3 length: 17 amino acids. Trimming took 2 bases from V and 2 from J, leaving 19 bases between them. The CDR3 loop reads CASSLGIANDITYEQYF. CDR3 nucleotide sequence: TGTGCCAGCAGTTTAGGAATCGCAAACGACATTACCTACGAGCAGTACTTC.

The chain is built from TRBV6-5 and TRBJ2-3; 8 nucleotides line up with TRBD2. CDR3 size: 15 residues. Germline CDR1 reads MNHEY; CDR2 reads SVGAGI. V was pared by 7 bases and J by 6 bases, with 12 bases of the junction left unmatched. CDR3 in amino acids: CASKPGLASRDTQYF. The CDR3 DNA follows: TGTGCCAGCAAGCCCGGACTAGCTTCGAGGGATACGCAGTATTTT.

J is TRBJ1-1 and V is TRBV7-9; 10 nucleotides match TRBD1. The trim removed 1 base at V and 3 bases at J, leaving 8 bases unmatched. CDR3 length: 17 amino acids. CDR1 is SEHNR and CDR2 is FQNEAQ in the germline V gene (reference sequence). The CDR3 here is CASSLDFAGTGDTEAFF. CDR3 nucleotides: TGTGCCAGCAGCTTAGATTTCGCCGGGACAGGGGACACTGAAGCTTTCTTT.

V gene TRBV5-1 combines with J gene TRBJ2-7; 12 bases line up with TRBD1. This CDR3 has 18 amino acids. The germline V gene has CDR1 SGHRS and CDR2 YFSETQ. V shed 2 bases and J 7 bases; nucleotides not matched to a gene: 16. Written as DNA, the CDR3 is TGCGCCAGCAGCTTTGGCGTTGGTTGGGGACAGGGGGCTCGGGAGCAGTACTTC. Translated, it gives CASSFGVGWGQGAREQYF.

The chain couples TRBV19 to TRBJ2-3; TRBD2 matches 10 bases. CDR1 is LNHDA and CDR2 is SQIVND in the germline V gene (reference sequence). This CDR3 has 16 amino acids. V lost 1 base to trimming and J lost 5 bases; unmatched junction nucleotides: 6. The CDR3 loop is CASSIVGAGGQDTQYF. Here the CDR3 DNA reads TGTGCCAGTAGTATAGTTGGAGCGGGAGGGCAAGATACGCAGTATTTT.

The CDR3 sequence is CASSSPGQGLYNEQFF. CDR3 sequence (DNA): TGTGCCAGCAGTTCCCCCGGGCAGGGACTCTACAATGAGCAGTTCTTC. This chain joins TRBV28 and TRBJ2-1, with D possibly matching TRBD2 (6 bases). Germline CDR1 MDHEN, CDR2 SYDVKM. The CDR3 contains 16 residues. Trimming left V 4 bases short and J 3 bases short, with 16 bases between.

This sequence joins TRBV7-9 and TRBJ2-4; 10 bases map to TRBD1. J gave up 6 bases and V 3 bases, and 8 bases lay outside the gene matches. The CDR3 runs 16 residues. The germline gives CDR1 SEHNR, CDR2 FQNEAQ (reference sequence). CDR3 residues: CASSLDGTGARNIQYF. The CDR3 DNA sequence: TGTGCCAGCAGCTTGGATGGGACAGGGGCCCGAAACATTCAGTACTTC.

This rearrangement joins TRBV5-1 to TRBJ2-3, with TRBD1 matching over 8 bases. Germline V gene data show CDR1 as SGHRS and CDR2 as YFSETQ. This CDR3 is 16 amino acids long. V shed 5 bases, J shed 0 bases, and the junction held 8 bases outside the gene matches. The CDR3: CASSPQGGYSTDTQYF. CDR3 DNA sequence: TGCGCCAGCAGTCCACAGGGGGGATATAGCACAGATACGCAGTATTTT.

CDR3 nucleotide sequence: TGTGCCAGCAGTGAGGGACAGGTTCTCTACGAGCAGTACTTC. Encoded protein: CASSEGQVLYEQYF. The V gene is TRBV2, the J gene TRBJ2-7, with TRBD1 matching 8 bases. The CDR3 loop spans 14 amino acids. CDR1 SNHLY and CDR2 FYNNEI come from the germline V gene. V shed 3 bases, J shed 3 bases, and the junction held 4 bases outside the gene matches. Together with reference TRBV2 and TRBJ2-7, the CDR3 gives the full variable domain: EPEVTQTPSHQVTQMGQEVILRCVPISNHLYFYWYRQILGQKVEFLVSFYNNEISEKSEIFDDQFSVERPDGSNFTLKIRSTKLEDSAMYFCASSEGQVLYEQYFGPGTRLTVT.

Here the CDR3 reads CASRPPGYNYGYTF. DNA of the CDR3: TGTGCCAGCCGCCCCCCGGGGTATAACTATGGCTACACCTTC. The rearrangement joins TRBV7-6 to TRBJ1-2, with D unresolved. V was cut by 8 bases and J by 1 base, with 14 bases left in between. The CDR3 runs 14 residues. Germline-derived CDR1 and CDR2 are SGHVS and FNYEAQ.